This T cell receptor (beta chain) was documented in a study of early T cells in non-severe SARS-CoV-2 infection. As for the study in general: The input, bulk RNA from unsorted whole blood, was sequenced, and chains were unpaired. General study results and limits: Matching with VDJdb favored anti-spike CD8 responses (missing private and CD4 specificities).

This CDR3 comprises 13 residues. V dropped 2 bases and J dropped 9 bases, with 11 bases sitting between them. CDR1 LGHNT and CDR2 FRNRAP come from the germline V gene. This clonotype was counted between two and nine times. Antigen: not known. Individual cDNA molecules each received unique molecular identifiers attached to them. Each CDR3 protein is one row after TCRdb ran MiXCR on the 5' RACE reads. The sample records more than 50,000 distinct CDR3 sequences, roughly 13% being singletons. Sequences were obtained from whole blood. The chain has TRBV12-5 and TRBJ2-1, with a weak D call TRBD1 (5 bases). The clonotype originates from an adult who was a healthcare worker with PCR-confirmed SARS-CoV-2 infection or an uninfected control (not recorded which). Here the CDR3 DNA reads TGTGCTAGTGGTTTGATGGGGCGAGGTGAGCAGTTCTTC. Protein: CASGLMGRGEQFF. Looking up the rest from reference TRBV12-5 and TRBJ2-1 gives the full variable domain: DARVTQTPRHKVTEMGQEVTMRCQPILGHNTVFWYRQTMMQGLELLAYFRNRAPLDDSGMPKDRFSAEMPDATLATLKIQPSEPRDSAVYFCASGLMGRGEQFFGPGTRLTVL.